The 29 T cell receptor beta chains given below trace back to one sample, sequenced in a study of CD8+CD57+ T cells in acquired aplastic anemia. Those patients picked for sequencing had displayed CD8+CD57+ cell expansion on flow cytometry. The template used for profiling TCR beta VDJ and CDR3 was genomic DNA. TCRdb used MiXCR to reprocess the reads, holding one entry per CDR3 protein. The sample contains approximately 95,000 distinct CDR3 sequences, around 70% of which appear only once. Sequenced: sorted CD4+, CD8+, or CD8+CD57+ T cells (not recorded which) from PBMCs. The receptors come from a human donor with aplastic anemia.

This clonotype came up a few times. The chain joins TRBV15 to TRBJ2-7, with 10 bases that match TRBD1. Germline loops: CDR1 LNHNV, CDR2 YYDKDF (reference sequence). The CDR3 runs to 14 residues. With 5 bases clipped from V and 3 bases from J, the junction kept 4 bases outside the gene matches. The CDR3 reads CATSSGQGIYEQYF. In DNA, the CDR3 is TGTGCCACCAGCTCGGGACAGGGGATCTACGAGCAGTACTTC.

The CDR3 coding sequence is TGCAGTGCTAGACTAGCGGGAGGGCCGAATGAGCAGTTCTTC. This gives the protein CSARLAGGPNEQFF. The chain recombines TRBV20-1 with TRBJ2-1, with 12 bases identical to TRBD2. The CDR3 is made up of 14 amino acids. J was trimmed by 7 bases and V by 2 bases; bases with no gene match: 3. Germline lookup yields CDR1 DFQATT and CDR2 SNEGSKA (reference sequence).

The J gene is TRBJ1-3, the V gene TRBV7-6, with D possibly being TRBD1 (5 bases). The CDR3 covers 17 residues. Trimming pared 2 bases from V and 2 bases from J, leaving 16 bases between. The germline V gene has CDR1 SGHVS and CDR2 FNYEAQ. The chain's CDR3 is CASSLFDRDYAGNTIYF. CDR3 bases: TGTGCCAGCAGCTTATTCGACAGAGACTACGCTGGAAACACCATATATTTT. Drawing the rest from reference TRBV7-6 and TRBJ1-3, the complete variable domain is GAGVSQSPRYKVTKRGQDVALRCDPISGHVSLYWYRQALGQGPEFLTYFNYEAQQDKSGLPNDRFSAERPEGSISTLTIQRTEQRDSAMYRCASSLFDRDYAGNTIYFGEGSWLTVV.

V is TRBV13 and J is TRBJ1-2; D is uncertain. Germline CDR1 is PRHDT and CDR2 is FYEKMQ (reference sequence). This CDR3 contains 16 residues. The ends were cut back, 1 base at V and 8 bases at J, with 20 bases in the middle. The CDR3 is CASSLAGIGATGGYTF. The CDR3 DNA reads TGTGCCAGCAGCTTAGCCGGGATCGGAGCTACGGGGGGCTACACCTTC.

Only a few counts were recorded for this clonotype. V gene TRBV10-3 combines with J gene TRBJ2-1; D ambiguous. The V gene's germline CDR1 is ENHRY and CDR2 SYGVKD. Trimming removed 2 bases at V and 3 bases at J, with 5 bases between. The CDR3 sequence is 13 residues long. CDR3 nucleotide sequence: TGTGCCATCAGTGAGGCTAACTACAATGAGCAGTTCTTC. This gives the protein CAISEANYNEQFF.

V gene TRBV5-1 combines with J gene TRBJ2-6; D remains unclear. Trimming took off 4 bases at V and 0 bases at J, with 8 bases between the two ends. The CDR3 has 15 residues. Germline CDR1 and CDR2: SGHRS and YFSETQ. This CDR3 reads CASSPESSGANVLTF. DNA of the CDR3: TGCGCCAGCAGCCCAGAGAGCTCTGGGGCCAACGTCCTGACTTTC.

This clonotype was recorded once. The chain links TRBV2 to TRBJ2-1, with 7 bases lining up with TRBD2. The J segment lost 6 bases and the V segment lost 8 bases, leaving 4 bases of the junction unmatched. This CDR3 has 12 amino acids. Looked up from germline, CDR1 is SNHLY and CDR2 is FYNNEI. The CDR3 spells CASQERGNEQFF. In DNA form, the CDR3 reads TGTGCCAGCCAGGAGCGGGGCAATGAGCAGTTCTTC.

This clonotype has only a few counts. The chain carries TRBV2 and TRBJ2-7, with 7 bases matching TRBD1. The CDR3 runs 13 residues. Germline V gene data show CDR1 as SNHLY and CDR2 as FYNNEI. Unmatched junction bases numbered 8, after V lost 8 bases and J lost 4 bases. CDR3 region: CASLTGTEYEQYF. In DNA, the CDR3 is TGTGCCAGCCTTACCGGGACAGAATACGAGCAGTACTTC.

The chain carries TRBV10-3 and TRBJ2-3; 9 bases align to TRBD2. V lost 4 bases and J lost 0; bases outside the gene matches: 5. Germline assignment: CDR1 ENHRY and CDR2 SYGVKD. CDR3 length equals 16 residues. CDR3 DNA: TGTGCCATCAGTGCTCTAGCGGGACCTAGCACAGATACGCAGTATTTT. It translates to CAISALAGPSTDTQYF.

The chain employs TRBV5-1 and TRBJ2-7; D not certain. The CDR3 is made up of 14 amino acids. Germline lookup yields CDR1 SGHRS and CDR2 YFSETQ. Trimming left V 1 base short and J 0 bases short, with 8 bases between. CDR3 residues: CASSLRAGSYEQYF. In DNA form, the CDR3 reads TGCGCCAGCAGCTTGCGGGCTGGCTCCTACGAGCAGTACTTC.

This clonotype was recorded only once. This chain links TRBV5-6 with TRBJ2-7, with D possibly being TRBD1 (6 bases). Germline assignment: CDR1 SGHDT and CDR2 YYEEEE. V was trimmed by 3 bases and J by 3 bases, leaving 13 bases between them. The CDR3 has 14 residues. DNA of the CDR3: TGTGCCAGCAGCTCTACAGGGTTCCGCTACGAGCAGTACTTC. This translates into CASSSTGFRYEQYF.

The CDR3 protein is CAISAQGNSPLHF. The CDR3 bases are TGTGCCATCAGTGCGCAGGGTAATTCACCCCTCCACTTT. This chain joins TRBV10-3 and TRBJ1-6; tentative D call: TRBD1 (5 bases). Deletions cut 4 bases from V and 6 bases from J, with 7 bases between. The germline gives CDR1 ENHRY, CDR2 SYGVKD. The CDR3 loop spans 13 amino acids.

This clonotype has just a few counts. V usage is TRBV2 and J usage is TRBJ1-1, with D maybe TRBD1 (5 bases). The CDR3 is made up of 14 amino acids. Germline values: CDR1 SNHLY, CDR2 FYNNEI. Between the trimmed V and J ends, which lost 8 bases and 0 bases, there was a span of 13 bases. The CDR3 sequence: CASGGGKVNTEAFF. In nucleotides, the CDR3 is TGTGCCAGCGGGGGGGGTAAGGTGAACACTGAAGCTTTCTTT.

This clonotype is a singleton in its sample. The chain joins TRBV2 to TRBJ2-4, with 11 positions matching TRBD2. The ends lost 5 bases at V and 8 bases at J; junction bases unmatched: 5. CDR3 length: 14 residues. CDR1 SNHLY and CDR2 FYNNEI come from the germline V gene. This chain's CDR3 is CASSSLTSGDIQYF. CDR3 nucleotide sequence: TGTGCCAGCAGTTCGTTGACTAGCGGGGACATTCAGTACTTC. The full variable domain, with the rest looked up from reference TRBV2 and TRBJ2-4, is EPEVTQTPSHQVTQMGQEVILRCVPISNHLYFYWYRQILGQKVEFLVSFYNNEISEKSEIFDDQFSVERPDGSNFTLKIRSTKLEDSAMYFCASSSLTSGDIQYFGAGTRLSVL.

The gene calls are TRBV20-1 and TRBJ1-5; 7 nucleotides line up with TRBD1. This CDR3 region has 14 residues. Germline values: CDR1 DFQATT, CDR2 SNEGSKA (reference sequence). Trimming at V came to 3 bases and at J to 3 bases, leaving 5 bases not matched to a gene. The CDR3 DNA sequence: TGCAGTGCTAGCCCGGGACAGTCCAATCAGCCCCAGCATTTT. Protein: CSASPGQSNQPQHF.

V gene TRBV29-1 combines with J gene TRBJ1-1, with 11 nucleotides matching TRBD1. Losses at the gene ends were 5 bases for V and 8 bases for J; bases not matched to a gene: 10. CDR3 length: 14 residues. Germline assignment: CDR1 SQVTM and CDR2 ANQGSEA. CDR3 in amino acids: CSVILRDRGTEAFF. CDR3 DNA sequence: TGCAGCGTTATCCTCCGGGACAGGGGGACCGAAGCTTTCTTT.

This clonotype has just one count. The genes are TRBV2 and TRBJ2-2; 7 bases align to TRBD2. CDR1 is SNHLY and CDR2 is FYNNEI in the germline V gene. The CDR3 has 15 residues. Trimming removed 4 bases from V and 6 bases from J; junction bases left unmatched: 8. The CDR3 DNA is TGTGCCAGCAGTGTAGGGACTAATCTTCCCGGGGAGCTGTTTTTT. Translating gives CASSVGTNLPGELFF.

The V call is TRBV7-2, the J call TRBJ2-5; D gene ambiguous. This CDR3 comprises 14 residues. Germline V gene sequence: CDR1 SGHTA, CDR2 FQGNSA. The germline V and J ends were trimmed by 5 bases and 3 bases, with 13 bases remaining between them. The CDR3 DNA sequence: TGTGCCAGCAGCACCTTAGGCGGCAAAGAGACCCAGTACTTC. Translating it yields CASSTLGGKETQYF. The full variable domain, rest sourced from reference TRBV7-2 and TRBJ2-5, is GAGVSQSPSNKVTEKGKDVELRCDPISGHTALYWYRQSLGQGLEFLIYFQGNSAPDKSGLPSDRFSAERTGGSVSTLTIQRTQQEDSAVYLCASSTLGGKETQYFGPGTRLLVL.

The chain carries TRBV20-1 and TRBJ1-4; D might be TRBD1 (5 bases). CDR1 is DFQATT and CDR2 is SNEGSKA in the germline V gene (reference sequence). Trimming pared 3 bases from V and 0 bases from J, leaving 11 bases between. The CDR3 is 15 amino acids. CDR3 sequence: CSASLPTATNEKLFF. Here the CDR3 DNA reads TGCAGTGCTAGTCTGCCGACAGCAACTAATGAAAAACTGTTTTTT.

The chain employs TRBV9 and TRBJ2-1; D is ambiguous. Germline V CDR1 and CDR2: SGDLS, YYNGEE. Trimming pared 0 bases from V and 2 bases from J, leaving 3 bases between. CDR3 length: 13 residues. CDR3 bases: TGTGCCAGCAGCGTAGGGCCCTACAATGAGCAGTTCTTC. This gives the protein CASSVGPYNEQFF.

The gene calls are TRBV10-2 and TRBJ1-2; D call uncertain. The CDR3 spans 12 residues. Germline lookup yields CDR1 WSHSY and CDR2 SAAADI. The V end lost 0 bases, the J end lost 4 bases, and 3 bases lay between the germline ends. Written as DNA, the CDR3 is TGCGCCAGCAGTGAGTCCCGCTATGGCTACACCTTC. This translates into CASSESRYGYTF.

This rearrangement joins TRBV12-3 or TRBV12-4 to TRBJ2-2; D remains unclear. The CDR3 runs 10 residues. V shed 9 bases and J shed 6 bases, with 5 bases lying between them. The CDR3 loop reads CASVAGELFF. In nucleotides, the CDR3 is TGTGCCAGTGTAGCCGGGGAGCTGTTTTTT.

The chain couples TRBV10-3 to TRBJ2-2; D might be TRBD1 or TRBD2, each matching 5 bases. V was pared by 4 bases and J by 1 base, with 13 bases between. The CDR3 totals 16 residues. CDR1 ENHRY and CDR2 SYGVKD come from the germline V gene. The CDR3 sequence: CAISAPLGENTGELFF. CDR3 in DNA: TGTGCCATCAGTGCCCCACTAGGGGAGAACACCGGGGAGCTGTTTTTT.

The chain recombines TRBV20-1 with TRBJ1-6, with D possibly TRBD1 on 6 matching bases. The V and J ends lost 3 bases and 6 bases respectively, with 9 bases between them. This CDR3 contains 13 residues. CDR1 is DFQATT and CDR2 is SNEGSKA in the germline V gene (reference sequence). The CDR3 nucleotides are TGCAGTGCTAGCGGGGACACTAATTCACCCCTCCACTTT. It yields the protein CSASGDTNSPLHF.

Notes on this clonotype: A read error may account for a junction end that differs from germline. The J gene is TRBJ1-2, the V gene TRBV2; D gene ambiguous. The CDR3 has 12 residues. Germline V gene sequence: CDR1 SNHLY, CDR2 FYNNEI. The CDR3 protein is CASGESNYGYTF. Written as DNA, the CDR3 is TGTGCCAGCGGTGAATCCAACTATGGCTACACCTTC.

For this clonotype: Germline and junction disagree at one end, which may indicate a read error. The chain uses TRBV15 and TRBJ2-7, with D possibly being TRBD1 (6 bases). The germline CDR1 and CDR2 sequences are LNHNV and YYDKDF (reference sequence). This CDR3 comprises 15 residues. CDR3: CATSGETGVAYEQYF. CDR3 nucleotides: TGTGCCACCAGCGGAGAGACAGGCGTCGCCTACGAGCAGTACTTC.

The chain links TRBV10-3 to TRBJ1-1; D remains ambiguous. The CDR3 has 12 residues. In germline, CDR1 is ENHRY, CDR2 SYGVKD. V was shortened by 4 bases and J by 8 bases, with 11 bases between the two germline ends. CDR3 protein: CAISATELEAFF. The CDR3 region has the DNA TGTGCCATCAGTGCAACGGAGTTGGAAGCTTTCTTT.

V is TRBV7-6 and J is TRBJ2-3, with 9 positions matching TRBD1. The length of the CDR3 is 15 residues. Germline V gene sequence: CDR1 SGHVS, CDR2 FNYEAQ. The V and J ends lost 5 bases and 4 bases, in that order; junction bases with no gene match: 7. The DNA for the CDR3 is TGTGCCAGCAGCATGGGACAGGGTATCGCAGATACGCAGTATTTT. It codes for CASSMGQGIADTQYF.

V is TRBV20-1 and J is TRBJ2-3, with 11 bases fitting TRBD2. This CDR3 is built from 15 residues. The junction had 7 bases not matched to a gene; V was cut back by 3 bases and J by 5 bases. In germline, CDR1 is DFQATT, CDR2 SNEGSKA (reference sequence). CDR3 DNA: TGCAGTGCTAGGGGGACTAGCGGAGAAGGAGATACGCAGTATTTT. Translated, it gives CSARGTSGEGDTQYF.